The subject of this entry is one T cell receptor (beta chain). Many counts were recorded for this clonotype. Its antigen is not yet known. Base quality data are lacking; no much larger clone is found one base away. This specimen belongs to a study of CXCR3 chemokines and chemotherapy response in bladder cancer (dated by TCRdb to between 2021 and 2024). Concerning the study at large: The study examined whether intratumoral CXCR3 chemokine system activity predicted chemotherapy response in human bladder cancer.

Trimming accounts for 0 bases at V and 5 bases at J, while the number of junction bases matched to no gene is 13. The CDR3 runs 18 residues from the cysteine to the phenylalanine. The sequence is cut down to CDR3 DNA, 54 bases in frame from base 1. From a lookup of the germline V gene, CDR1 and CDR2 are ENHRY and SYGVKD. The library was prepared using PCR. Sequencing was carried out with an Illumina HiSeq 2500. The public reads were reanalyzed by TCRdb: fastp trimming at Q25, MiXCR alignment, in-frame beta chains only. Rows merge per CDR3 protein into single entries with the most common DNA and genes. This sample is represented by 13,000 or so distinct CDR3 sequences; around 12% of them were singletons. About 24% of the sample lies in the top ten.

The chain couples TRBV10-3 to TRBJ2-1, and TRBD2 matches 7 of the central bases. The receptor was derived from a human donor with bladder cancer that did not respond to neoadjuvant chemotherapy. This sample was gathered from a patient whose treatment included neoadjuvant chemotherapy. The DNA sequence follows: TGTGCCATCAGTGAGTCGATAGGGTGGCGGGAGTCTGACAATGAGCAGTTCTTC. This yields the protein CAISESIGWRESDNEQFF.